This is a list of T cell receptor beta chains from one sample in a study of a mutant IDH1 vaccine in newly diagnosed glioma. Assay: immunoSEQ multiplex PCR; the TCRdb copy retains only in-frame clones and omits some. The sample lists 20,000 to 25,000 clones; 85% to 95% were seen once. Specimen: PBMCs, collected from a glioma patient treated with radiotherapy, temozolomide or both. Receptor source: a man between 35 and 55 years old with glioma. Both conserved end residues are part of each CDR3. The D gene is left open where the match is weak. Size tells how often a clone was seen (once, few, many) or the class of an expanded clone, and some rows leave it out.

-	TRBV7-2	TRBJ2-5	-	CASSLNGRETQYF	TGTGCCAGCAGCTTAAACGGGCGGGAGACCCAGTACTTC
-	TRBV9	TRBJ1-5	-	CASRGGRSSQPQHF	TGTGCCAGCAGGGGGGGGAGGTCTTCTCAGCCCCAGCATTTT
-	TRBV13	TRBJ2-7	-	CASSLTSGPLSYEQYF	TGTGCCAGCAGCTTAACCTCCGGACCCCTCTCCTACGAGCAGTACTTC
-	TRBV9	TRBJ1-5	TRBD1	CASSLGQGDQPQHF	TGTGCCAGCAGCCTAGGACAGGGCGATCAGCCCCAGCATTTT
-	TRBV30	TRBJ1-6	-	CAWSVGQGRSPLHF	TGTGCCTGGAGTGTGGGGCAGGGGCGTTCACCCCTCCACTTT
once	TRBV5-4	TRBJ2-7	TRBD1	CASSLSGGTITEQYF	TGTGCCAGCAGCTTGTCAGGGGGCACTATAACCGAGCAGTACTTC
few	TRBV29-1	TRBJ1-1	-	CSVDDNTEAFF	TGCAGCGTTGATGACAACACTGAAGCTTTCTTT
-	TRBV28	TRBJ2-7	-	CASTDVSSYEQYF	TGTGCCAGTACGGACGTTTCGTCCTACGAGCAGTACTTC
-	TRBV5-1	TRBJ2-3	TRBD2	CASSLTWTSGESTDTQYF	TGCGCCAGCAGCTTGACCTGGACTAGCGGGGAAAGCACAGATACGCAGTATTTT
-	TRBV7-2	TRBJ1-3	-	CASSLNSGAGNTIYF	TGTGCCAGCAGCTTAAATTCAGGGGCTGGAAACACCATATATTTT
-	TRBV2	TRBJ1-5	TRBD1	CASAGGYSNQPQHF	TGTGCCAGCGCAGGGGGGTATAGCAATCAGCCCCAGCATTTT
-	TRBV4-3	TRBJ1-2	TRBD1	CASSRESGTDYGYTF	TGCGCCAGCAGCCGAGAATCCGGGACAGACTATGGCTACACCTTC
-	TRBV2	TRBJ2-7	-	CAITKLYEQYF	TGTGCCATCACGAAGCTCTACGAGCAGTACTTC
-	TRBV29-1	TRBJ2-1	TRBD2	CSVEGSGTSGFYNEQFF	TGCAGCGTTGAAGGGTCGGGGACTAGCGGTTTCTACAATGAGCAGTTCTTC
-	TRBV27	TRBJ1-4	TRBD1	CASSLATGGLEKLFF	TGTGCCAGCAGTTTAGCGACAGGGGGCCTCGAAAAACTGTTTTTT
-	TRBV5-4	TRBJ1-2	TRBD1	CASSLVTGGVYGYTF	TGTGCCAGCAGCTTGGTAACAGGGGGCGTCTATGGCTACACCTTC
-	TRBV10-3	TRBJ1-1	-	CAISEGGGFTEAFF	TGTGCCATCAGTGAGGGGGGGGGATTCACTGAAGCTTTCTTT
-	TRBV5-4	TRBJ2-3	TRBD2	CASYYGGGIPDTQYF	TGTGCCAGTTACTACGGGGGGGGCATCCCGGATACGCAGTATTTT
once	TRBV6-6	TRBJ1-2	-	CATFGGIVEYGYTF	TGTGCCACCTTTGGGGGGATTGTTGAGTATGGCTACACCTTC
-	TRBV5-6	TRBJ2-1	-	CASRPIMRTEYYEGQFF	TGTGCCAGCAGGCCAATCATGCGGACGGAATACTACGAAGGGCAGTTCTTC
once	TRBV6-5	TRBJ2-7	-	CASSYDSYEQYF	TGTGCCAGCAGTTACGACTCCTACGAGCAGTACTTC
-	TRBV6-5	TRBJ2-7	TRBD1	CASSPGQGDEQYF	TGTGCCAGCAGTCCGGGACAGGGGGACGAGCAGTACTTC
-	TRBV7-8	TRBJ2-5	TRBD2	CASSFQRGAQETQYF	TGTGCCAGCAGCTTCCAGCGGGGGGCCCAAGAGACCCAGTACTTC
-	TRBV11-2	TRBJ2-1	TRBD1	CASSPGTGDSYNEQFF	TGTGCCAGCAGCCCAGGGACAGGGGACTCCTACAATGAGCAGTTCTTC
once	TRBV5-6	TRBJ1-2	TRBD1	CASSLVTGGTGYTF	TGTGCCAGCAGCTTGGTGACAGGGGGCACCGGCTACACCTTC
-	TRBV27	TRBJ1-2	TRBD1	CASSSDRGSGYTF	TGTGCCAGCAGTTCAGACAGGGGCAGTGGCTACACCTTC
-	TRBV30	TRBJ2-2	-	CAWIRGSNTGELFF	TGTGCCTGGATCCGTGGGAGTAACACCGGGGAGCTGTTTTTT
-	TRBV25-1	TRBJ2-2	-	CASSEDINQAGELFF	TGTGCCAGCAGTGAGGACATAAACCAGGCCGGGGAGCTGTTTTTT
-	TRBV7-3	TRBJ2-3	TRBD1	CASSGTGGTDTQYF	TGTGCCAGCAGCGGGACAGGGGGGACAGATACGCAGTATTTT
-	TRBV6-5	TRBJ1-1	-	CASSYSTGLEAFF	TGTGCCAGCAGTTACTCGACAGGTCTGGAAGCTTTCTTT
-	TRBV6-5	TRBJ1-5	-	CASSYSSEQPQHF	TGTGCCAGCAGTTACTCTTCTGAACAGCCCCAGCATTTT
-	TRBV4-1	TRBJ1-5	-	CASSQTADSNQPQHF	TGCGCCAGCAGCCAGACAGCGGATAGCAATCAGCCCCAGCATTTT
-	TRBV9	TRBJ2-7	-	CASSIAGTSLYEQYF	TGTGCCAGCAGCATCGCCGGGACATCCCTCTACGAGCAGTACTTC
-	TRBV2	TRBJ2-1	TRBD2	CASSGTSGRNEQFF	TGTGCCAGCAGTGGGACTAGCGGGAGGAATGAGCAGTTCTTC
-	TRBV5-1	TRBJ2-7	-	CASSPQGHYEQYF	TGCGCCAGCAGCCCTCAGGGTCACTACGAGCAGTACTTC
-	TRBV15	TRBJ1-2	-	CATSRALSGGYTF	TGTGCCACCAGCAGAGCCCTTTCGGGGGGCTACACCTTC
-	TRBV6-1	TRBJ2-7	-	CASSVQALEQYF	TGTGCCAGCTCTGTACAGGCACTCGAGCAGTACTTC
-	TRBV6-1	TRBJ1-1	-	CASSERLADTEAFF	TGTGCCAGCAGTGAACGATTGGCGGACACTGAAGCTTTCTTT
once	TRBV11-2	TRBJ1-5	TRBD1	CASSLGTDSNQPQHF	TGTGCCAGCAGCCTCGGGACAGATAGCAATCAGCCCCAGCATTTT
-	TRBV5-6	TRBJ1-6	-	CASSFLGSPLHF	TGTGCCAGCAGCTTTTTGGGTTCACCCCTCCACTTT
-	TRBV4-2	TRBJ1-2	TRBD1	CASSQDRQGIGYTF	TGTGCCAGCAGCCAAGATCGACAGGGGATCGGCTACACCTTC
-	TRBV18	TRBJ2-5	TRBD1	CASSPGQVQETQYF	TGTGCCAGCTCACCCGGACAGGTCCAAGAGACCCAGTACTTC
-	TRBV2	TRBJ2-7	-	CASRATDSYEQYF	TGTGCCAGCAGAGCGACTGACAGCTACGAGCAGTACTTC
-	TRBV9	TRBJ2-1	-	CASSPDRGANVYNEQFF	TGTGCCAGCAGCCCCGATCGGGGAGCGAACGTTTACAATGAGCAGTTCTTC
once	TRBV2	TRBJ1-1	-	CASNRDPGAGAFF	TGTGCCAGCAACCGAGACCCAGGGGCTGGGGCTTTCTTT
-	TRBV5-1	TRBJ2-5	-	CASSPGSQETQYF	TGCGCCAGCAGCCCCGGGTCCCAAGAGACCCAGTACTTC
-	TRBV5-1	TRBJ1-3	-	CASSEGTFGNTIYF	TGCGCCAGCAGCGAGGGGACCTTTGGAAACACCATATATTTT
-	TRBV29-1	TRBJ1-1	-	CSVGPDTEAFF	TGCAGCGTGGGGCCTGACACTGAAGCTTTCTTT
-	TRBV7-7	TRBJ2-5	-	CASSLNRGGETQYF	TGTGCCAGCAGCTTAAATCGGGGCGGAGAGACCCAGTACTTC
-	TRBV5-1	TRBJ1-2	-	CASSLALGRRAGYTF	TGCGCCAGCAGCTTGGCCCTTGGGAGGAGAGCCGGCTACACCTTC
-	TRBV7-3	TRBJ1-4	TRBD1	CASSFASTGTNEKLFF	TGTGCCAGCAGCTTTGCCTCGACAGGGACTAATGAAAAACTGTTTTTT
-	TRBV27	TRBJ2-2	-	CASSPSGQNTGELFF	TGTGCCAGCAGTCCCTCGGGACAGAACACCGGGGAGCTGTTTTTT
-	TRBV7-9	TRBJ2-7	TRBD1	CASSRTGLYEQYF	TGTGCCAGCAGCCGGACAGGCCTCTACGAGCAGTACTTC
-	TRBV6-5	TRBJ2-2	-	CASSYSDSPGLGELFF	TGTGCCAGCAGTTACTCGGATTCACCAGGACTCGGGGAGCTGTTTTTT
-	TRBV6-1	TRBJ2-2	-	CASSDRRWAGELFF	TGTGCCAGCAGTGATAGAAGGTGGGCCGGGGAGCTGTTTTTT